This T cell receptor (beta chain) emerged from a study of blood T cell repertoires in COVID-19. Whole-study context: In each case, the material was cDNA or gDNA derived from T cells, B-cell-depleted T cells, or PBMCs.

The CDR3 totals 15 residues. The V segment lost 10 bases and the J segment 1 base; nucleotides outside the gene matches: 8. Looked up from germline, CDR1 is MNHEY and CDR2 is SVGAGI. While infection was still active, Seattle patients were enrolled and then followed longitudinally. Per the study methods: Nucleated cell number was recorded as an estimate derived from reference gene primer amplification. Measured with immunoSEQ multiplex PCR; TCRdb has only the in-frame clones, and not every one. That table is the source of V, J and clone size, and D and trimming were worked out from the DNA. The table lists almost 200,000 clones, about four fifths of them singletons.

Input material: peripheral blood. The receptor comes from a woman between 35 and 50 years old with COVID-19, enrolled during active disease. This chain connects TRBV6-5 to TRBJ1-2, with 11 positions matching TRBD1. CDR3 DNA: TGTGCCACTGGGACAGGGGGTAGTTATAACTATGGCTACACCTTC. As protein: CATGTGGSYNYGYTF.